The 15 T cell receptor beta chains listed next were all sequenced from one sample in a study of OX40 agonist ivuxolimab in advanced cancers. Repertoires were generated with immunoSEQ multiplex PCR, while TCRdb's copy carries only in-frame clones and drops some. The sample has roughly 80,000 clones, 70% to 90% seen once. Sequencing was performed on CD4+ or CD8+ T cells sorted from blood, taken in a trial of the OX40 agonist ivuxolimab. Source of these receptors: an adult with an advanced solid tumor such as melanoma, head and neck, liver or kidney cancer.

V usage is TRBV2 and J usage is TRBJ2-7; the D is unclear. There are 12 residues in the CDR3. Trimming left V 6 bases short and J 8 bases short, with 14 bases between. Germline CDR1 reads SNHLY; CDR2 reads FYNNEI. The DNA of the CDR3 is TGTGCCAGCAGCCCGGACCCATTCCAGCAGTACTTC. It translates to CASSPDPFQQYF.

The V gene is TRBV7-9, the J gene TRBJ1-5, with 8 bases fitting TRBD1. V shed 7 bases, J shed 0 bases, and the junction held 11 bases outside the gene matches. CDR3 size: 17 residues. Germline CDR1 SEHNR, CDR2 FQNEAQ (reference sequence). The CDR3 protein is CASTSGTGSYSNQPQHF. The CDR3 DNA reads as TGTGCCAGCACCTCCGGGACAGGAAGCTATAGCAATCAGCCCCAGCATTTT.

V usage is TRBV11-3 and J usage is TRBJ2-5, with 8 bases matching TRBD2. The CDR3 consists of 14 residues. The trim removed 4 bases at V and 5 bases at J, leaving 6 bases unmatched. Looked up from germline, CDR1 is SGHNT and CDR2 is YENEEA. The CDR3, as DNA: TGTGCCAGCAGCTCAAGCGGGAGAGGGGAGACCCAGTACTTC. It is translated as CASSSSGRGETQYF.

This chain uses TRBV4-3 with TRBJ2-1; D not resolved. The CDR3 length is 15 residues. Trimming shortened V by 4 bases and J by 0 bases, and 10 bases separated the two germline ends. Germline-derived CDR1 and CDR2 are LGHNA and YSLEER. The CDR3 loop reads CASSLDQSSYNEQFF. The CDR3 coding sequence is TGCGCCAGCAGCCTAGACCAGAGCTCCTACAATGAGCAGTTCTTC.

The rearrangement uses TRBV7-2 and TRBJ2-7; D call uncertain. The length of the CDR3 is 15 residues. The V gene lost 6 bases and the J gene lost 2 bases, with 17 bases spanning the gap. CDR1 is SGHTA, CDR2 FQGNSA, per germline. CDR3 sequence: CASRPAGRGAYEQYF. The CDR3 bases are TGTGCCAGCAGGCCCGCCGGGCGAGGTGCCTACGAGCAGTACTTC.

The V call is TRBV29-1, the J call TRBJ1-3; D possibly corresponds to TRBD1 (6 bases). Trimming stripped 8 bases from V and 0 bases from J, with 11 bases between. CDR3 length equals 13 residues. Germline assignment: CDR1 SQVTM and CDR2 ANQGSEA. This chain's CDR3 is CSTSDSSGNTIYF. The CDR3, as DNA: TGCAGCACCTCGGACAGCTCTGGAAACACCATATATTTT.

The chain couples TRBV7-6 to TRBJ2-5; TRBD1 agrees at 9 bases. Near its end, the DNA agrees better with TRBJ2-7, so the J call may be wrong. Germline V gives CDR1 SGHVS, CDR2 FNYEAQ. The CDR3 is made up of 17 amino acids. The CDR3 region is CASSLEKPGQGGYEQYF. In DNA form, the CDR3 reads TGTGCCAGCAGCTTAGAGAAGCCGGGACAGGGAGGCTACGAGCAGTACTTC.

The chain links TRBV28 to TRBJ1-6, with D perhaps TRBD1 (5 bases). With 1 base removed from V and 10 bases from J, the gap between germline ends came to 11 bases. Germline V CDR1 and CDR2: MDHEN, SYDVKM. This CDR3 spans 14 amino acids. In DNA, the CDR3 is TGTGCCAGCAGTTTATCGAGGGGTTACTCACCCCTCCACTTT. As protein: CASSLSRGYSPLHF.

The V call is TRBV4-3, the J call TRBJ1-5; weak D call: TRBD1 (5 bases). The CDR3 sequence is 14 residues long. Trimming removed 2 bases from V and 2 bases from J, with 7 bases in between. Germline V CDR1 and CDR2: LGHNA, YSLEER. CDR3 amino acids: CASSQLGGNQPQHF. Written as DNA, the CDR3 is TGCGCCAGCAGCCAACTGGGGGGCAATCAGCCCCAGCATTTT.

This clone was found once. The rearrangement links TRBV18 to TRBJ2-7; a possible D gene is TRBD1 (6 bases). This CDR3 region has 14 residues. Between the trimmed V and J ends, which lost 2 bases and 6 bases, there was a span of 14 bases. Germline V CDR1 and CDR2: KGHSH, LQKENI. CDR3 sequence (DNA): TGTGCCAGCTCACCAGGCAGGGGAACGATCGAGCAGTACTTC. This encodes CASSPGRGTIEQYF.

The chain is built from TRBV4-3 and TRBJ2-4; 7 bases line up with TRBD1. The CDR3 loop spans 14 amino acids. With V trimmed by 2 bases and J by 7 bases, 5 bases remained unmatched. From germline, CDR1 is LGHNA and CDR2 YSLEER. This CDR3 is CASSQKQGPNIQYF. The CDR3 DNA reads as TGCGCCAGCAGCCAAAAACAGGGGCCTAACATTCAGTACTTC.

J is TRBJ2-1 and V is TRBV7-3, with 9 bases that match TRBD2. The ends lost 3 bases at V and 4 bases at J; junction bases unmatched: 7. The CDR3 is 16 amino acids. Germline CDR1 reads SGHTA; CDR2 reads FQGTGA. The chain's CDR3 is CASSLSSGGFYNEQFF. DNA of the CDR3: TGTGCCAGCAGCTTGAGTAGCGGGGGTTTTTACAATGAGCAGTTCTTC.

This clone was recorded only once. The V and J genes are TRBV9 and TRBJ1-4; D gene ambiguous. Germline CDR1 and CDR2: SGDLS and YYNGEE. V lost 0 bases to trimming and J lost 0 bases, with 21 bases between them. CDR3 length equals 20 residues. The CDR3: CASSVARPSTVRATNEKLFF. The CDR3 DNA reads TGTGCCAGCAGCGTAGCTAGGCCGTCAACAGTGCGGGCAACTAATGAAAAACTGTTTTTT.

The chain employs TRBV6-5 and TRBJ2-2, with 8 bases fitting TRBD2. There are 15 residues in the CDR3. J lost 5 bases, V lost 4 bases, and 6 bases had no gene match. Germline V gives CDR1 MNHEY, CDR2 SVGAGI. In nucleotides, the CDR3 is TGTGCCAGCAGTTCCCGGGGGGGAGGAACCGGGGAGCTGTTTTTT. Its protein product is CASSSRGGGTGELFF.

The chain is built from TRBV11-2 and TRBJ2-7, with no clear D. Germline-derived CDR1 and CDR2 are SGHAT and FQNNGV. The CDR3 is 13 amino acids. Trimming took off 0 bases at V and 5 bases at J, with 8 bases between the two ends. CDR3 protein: CASSLDVGDEQYF. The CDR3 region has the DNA TGTGCCAGCAGCTTAGATGTGGGCGACGAGCAGTACTTC.